A single sample is the source of the 18 T cell receptor beta chains below, sequenced in a study of T-cell memory formation after mild COVID-19. TCRdb reanalysed the 5' RACE reads using MiXCR and keeps one entry per CDR3 protein. The sample has about 350,000 distinct CDR3 sequences; under 15% are singletons. The sample taken for sequencing was PBMCs or a T cell subset sorted from them (not recorded which). These receptors came from a man aged 18 to 30 who had mild COVID-19 (a few samples of this study predate the infection). Cell type and time point are not known.

This clonotype was seen more than once but under ten times. The chain combines TRBV3-1 with TRBJ2-1; D not certain. Germline CDR1 LGHDT, CDR2 YNNKEL (reference sequence). The length of the CDR3 is 15 residues. The germline V and J ends were trimmed by 2 bases and 8 bases, with 16 bases remaining between them. The chain's CDR3 is CASSQLPRLSHEQFF. The CDR3 nucleotides read TGTGCCAGCAGCCAACTCCCAAGACTTAGCCATGAGCAGTTCTTC.

By share, this clonotype counts as medium-sized. The V call is TRBV20-1, the J call TRBJ2-5; D is undetermined. The V end was cut by 0 bases, the J end by 3 bases, with 14 bases between. CDR1 and CDR2 from the germline V gene are DFQATT and SNEGSKA (reference sequence). This CDR3 region has 15 residues. The CDR3 loop is CSARDLRQAEETQYF. In DNA, the CDR3 is TGCAGTGCTAGAGATCTGAGGCAGGCCGAAGAGACCCAGTACTTC.

This clonotype was detected many times. V and J are TRBV5-1 and TRBJ1-6; D unresolved. CDR1 SGHRS and CDR2 YFSETQ come from the germline V gene. Trimming shortened V by 0 bases and J by 7 bases, and 17 bases separated the two germline ends. The CDR3 totals 17 residues. The chain's CDR3 is CASSLGDGGGQNSPLHF. The CDR3 nucleotides read TGCGCCAGCAGCTTGGGAGACGGCGGAGGTCAGAATTCACCCCTCCACTTT. The complete variable domain, with remaining parts taken from reference TRBV5-1 and TRBJ1-6, reads KAGVTQTPRYLIKTRGQQVTLSCSPISGHRSVSWYQQTPGQGLQFLFEYFSETQRNKGNFPGRFSGRQFSNSRSEMNVSTLELGDSALYLCASSLGDGGGQNSPLHFGNGTRLTVT.

The chain uses TRBV7-3 and TRBJ1-6, with a tentative D call TRBD1 (5 bases). From germline, CDR1 is SGHTA and CDR2 FQGTGA. The CDR3 totals 13 residues. Trimming took off 3 bases at V and 10 bases at J, with 10 bases between the two ends. The CDR3 DNA sequence: TGTGCCAGCAGCTTGGTAGGGGAATCACCCCTCCACTTT. Translation: CASSLVGESPLHF.

The genes are TRBV20-1 and TRBJ2-5; TRBD2 aligns across 8 bases. The CDR3 has 13 amino acids. The J segment lost 5 bases and the V segment lost 6 bases, leaving 8 bases of the junction unmatched. CDR1 is DFQATT and CDR2 is SNEGSKA in the germline V gene (reference sequence). The CDR3 loop reads CSAPRTSLETQYF. The CDR3 nucleotides are TGCAGTGCCCCAAGGACTAGCTTGGAGACCCAGTACTTC.

This clonotype was seen a few times. V and J are TRBV7-9 and TRBJ2-2; 9 nucleotides align to TRBD1. The germline V gene encodes CDR1 SEHNR and CDR2 FQNEAQ (reference sequence). With 9 bases clipped from V and 2 bases from J, the junction kept 1 base outside the gene matches. This CDR3 is 13 amino acids long. The CDR3: CARGQGNTGELFF. CDR3 sequence (DNA): TGTGCCAGGGGACAGGGCAACACCGGGGAGCTGTTTTTT.

This clonotype was picked up many times. V gene TRBV5-1 combines with J gene TRBJ2-1; 8 nucleotides match TRBD1. This CDR3 is 15 amino acids long. Trimming cost V 3 bases and J 1 base; bases outside gene matches: 3. The V gene's germline CDR1 is SGHRS and CDR2 YFSETQ. The CDR3 loop reads CASSSGGLSYNEQFF. The CDR3 DNA is TGCGCCAGCAGCTCAGGGGGCTTATCCTACAATGAGCAGTTCTTC.

This clonotype was counted at least ten times. The chain uses TRBV7-2 and TRBJ1-3; TRBD1 aligns across 7 bases. This CDR3 has 14 residues. The germline V gene has CDR1 SGHTA and CDR2 FQGNSA. The J segment lost 1 base and the V segment lost 5 bases, leaving 2 bases of the junction unmatched. The CDR3 here is CASSQTGSGNTIYF. CDR3 sequence (DNA): TGTGCCAGCAGCCAGACAGGGTCTGGAAACACCATATATTTT.

The chain carries TRBV4-3 and TRBJ1-3; D is possibly TRBD1 (5 bases). Trimming cost V 0 bases and J 4 bases, with 19 bases left between them. This CDR3 is built from 18 residues. Germline V CDR1 and CDR2: LGHNA, YSLEER. CDR3 loop: CASSQDYSAGAGGNTIYF. CDR3 DNA: TGCGCCAGCAGCCAAGATTACTCGGCCGGGGCCGGCGGAAACACCATATATTTT.

This sequence joins TRBV23-1 and TRBJ2-7; no clear D. TRBV23-1 is identified as an open reading frame with a role that is uncertain. Trimming stripped 3 bases from V and 2 bases from J, with 11 bases between. The CDR3 is 14 amino acids. CDR3 nucleotides: TGCGCCAGCAGTCAGTGTCGATTGACCTACGAGCAGTACTTC. Translation: CASSQCRLTYEQYF.

This clonotype was seen a handful of times. The J gene is TRBJ2-3, the V gene TRBV7-3, with D possibly being TRBD2 (5 bases). V gave up 5 bases and J gave up 4 bases, with 10 bases separating them. Germline CDR1 is SGHTA and CDR2 is FQGTGA. The CDR3 spans 13 residues. The CDR3 here is CASSDTRADTQYF. CDR3 nucleotides: TGTGCCAGCAGCGACACTAGAGCAGATACGCAGTATTTT. Full variable domain (missing parts from reference TRBV7-3 and TRBJ2-3): GAGVSQTPSNKVTEKGKYVELRCDPISGHTALYWYRQSLGQGPEFLIYFQGTGAADDSGLPNDRFFAVRPEGSVSTLKIQRTERGDSAVYLCASSDTRADTQYFGPGTRLTVL.

The chain employs TRBV18 and TRBJ2-4; D is undetermined. The CDR3 totals 13 residues. The germline gives CDR1 KGHSH, CDR2 LQKENI. V was shortened by 2 bases and J by 7 bases, with 9 bases between the two germline ends. CDR3 sequence (DNA): TGTGCCAGCTCACCAGCACAATGGAACATTCAGTACTTC. Translating gives CASSPAQWNIQYF.

This clonotype was observed a few times. The V call is TRBV20-1, the J call TRBJ1-4; the D gene is possibly TRBD1 (6 bases). Germline V gene data show CDR1 as DFQATT and CDR2 as SNEGSKA (reference sequence). This CDR3 is built from 15 residues. V was trimmed by 4 bases and J by 1 base, leaving 13 bases between them. CDR3 sequence: CSAIGGARTNEKLFF. CDR3 sequence (DNA): TGCAGTGCTATTGGGGGGGCGCGAACTAATGAAAAACTGTTTTTT.

This clonotype was recorded at least ten times. The chain couples TRBV7-9 to TRBJ1-1, with D uncertain. The V end lost 1 base, the J end lost 8 bases, and 8 bases lay between the germline ends. Germline values: CDR1 SEHNR, CDR2 FQNEAQ (reference sequence). The CDR3 runs 12 residues. This CDR3 reads CASSLEVGEAFF. The CDR3 DNA sequence: TGTGCCAGCAGCTTAGAAGTGGGAGAAGCTTTCTTT.

This chain links TRBV6-1 with TRBJ1-5; 7 bases match TRBD1. The germline CDR1 and CDR2 sequences are MNHNS and SASEGT. The V segment lost 6 bases and the J segment 0 bases; nucleotides outside the gene matches: 8. This CDR3 is 16 amino acids long. In nucleotides, the CDR3 is TGTGCCAGCAGCGATGGGACAGAATATAGCAATCAGCCCCAGCATTTT. The encoded protein is CASSDGTEYSNQPQHF.

This clonotype occurred a few times. The V gene is TRBV5-1, the J gene TRBJ2-1; D possibly corresponds to TRBD2 (6 bases). This CDR3 is 15 amino acids long. CDR1 is SGHRS, CDR2 YFSETQ, per germline. With 0 bases removed from V and 7 bases from J, the gap between germline ends came to 14 bases. CDR3 sequence (DNA): TGCGCCAGCAGCTTGGCAAACGGGGCGGGGAATGAGCAGTTCTTC. The encoded protein is CASSLANGAGNEQFF.

A few counts support this clonotype. The genes are TRBV12-3 or TRBV12-4 and TRBJ2-2; 8 bases are shared with TRBD1. V trimming: 4 bases; J trimming: 6 bases; junction bases outside the gene matches: 4. The CDR3 is 14 amino acids. The CDR3 sequence is CASSSLQGAGELFF. The CDR3 DNA reads TGTGCCAGCAGTTCCCTACAGGGGGCCGGGGAGCTGTTTTTT.

The V and J genes are TRBV6-6 and TRBJ1-1, with D tentatively TRBD1 (5 bases). CDR1 MNHNY and CDR2 SVGAGI come from the germline V gene (reference sequence). The CDR3 covers 15 residues. Trimming took off 7 bases at V and 2 bases at J, with 17 bases between the two ends. CDR3 region: CASTHPEGVNTEAFF. Written as DNA, the CDR3 is TGTGCCAGCACCCACCCCGAAGGGGTAAACACTGAAGCTTTCTTT.